This T cell receptor beta chain was profiled in a study of blood T cell repertoires in COVID-19. As for the study in general: The United States, Italy and Spain provided the acute and convalescent COVID-19 samples. In each case, the material was cDNA or gDNA derived from T cells, B-cell-depleted T cells, or PBMCs.

The CDR3 runs 16 residues. Trimming stripped 1 base from V and 0 bases from J, with 10 bases between. Germline CDR1 and CDR2: LNHNV and YYDKDF (reference sequence). This clone turned up a few times. Patients at the Seattle site were enrolled during active infection and followed longitudinally. In the study's own analysis: Estimation of nucleated cell counts was performed using reference gene primer amplification. Libraries were prepared by immunoSEQ multiplex PCR; TCRdb keeps only in-frame clonotypes and omits some of them. V and J calls and clone size come straight from that table; D and trimming were deduced from the DNA. The sample has 140,000 or so clones, roughly 84% seen once; the top ten hold approximately 8.9%.

The gene calls are TRBV15 and TRBJ1-3; D remains unclear. The sequenced material came from peripheral blood. The clonotype was recovered from a man aged 25-45 years with COVID-19, enrolled during active disease. The CDR3 DNA is TGTGCCACCAGCAGAGTCAAAGCGAGCTCTGGAAACACCATATATTTT. As protein: CATSRVKASSGNTIYF.